One and the same sample provided the 10 T cell receptor beta chains below, sequenced in a study of CD8 T cells in ankylosing spondylitis. Each CDR3 protein gets one entry after TCRdb re-called the 5' RACE reads with MiXCR. The sample carries 250,000 to 350,000 distinct CDR3 sequences, about 19% recorded once. The sample was blood, either unsorted or a sorted T cell fraction (not recorded which). All receptors derive from a male donor with ankylosing spondylitis or in good health (not recorded which).

V and J are TRBV28 and TRBJ2-1, with 13 bases aligning to TRBD2. Per germline, CDR1 MDHEN and CDR2 SYDVKM. The CDR3 extends over 16 amino acids. V lost 4 bases, J lost 6 bases, and 6 bases stayed unmatched. CDR3: CASSSRTSGSLNEQFF. The CDR3, as DNA: TGTGCCAGCAGTTCCAGGACTAGCGGGAGCCTCAATGAGCAGTTCTTC.

This clonotype has just a few counts. This chain connects TRBV27 to TRBJ2-2, with a weak D call TRBD2 (6 bases). This CDR3 is built from 15 residues. The germline CDR1 and CDR2 sequences are MNHEY and SMNVEV (reference sequence). V lost 7 bases to trimming and J lost 2 bases, with 14 bases between them. CDR3 sequence: CASTDGGPNTGELFF. In DNA form, the CDR3 reads TGTGCCAGCACCGACGGGGGACCCAACACCGGGGAGCTGTTTTTT.

This chain links TRBV3-1 with TRBJ2-7, with 10 bases matching TRBD1. V was pared by 0 bases and J by 6 bases, with 2 bases of the junction left unmatched. The V gene's germline CDR1 is LGHDT and CDR2 YNNKEL (reference sequence). This CDR3 region has 14 residues. The CDR3 coding sequence is TGTGCCAGCAGCCAAGAGGACAGGGGGTCCGAGCAGTACGTC. This codes for CASSQEDRGSEQYV.

The chain recombines TRBV28 with TRBJ2-1; 10 positions agree with TRBD1. Germline V lookup: CDR1 MDHEN, CDR2 SYDVKM. Losses at the gene ends were 4 bases for V and 7 bases for J; bases not matched to a gene: 7. The CDR3 contains 15 residues. CDR3 sequence: CASSSPGQGKNEQFF. The CDR3 DNA is TGTGCCAGCAGTTCTCCGGGACAGGGGAAGAATGAGCAGTTCTTC.

This clonotype was found many times. V gene TRBV5-5 combines with J gene TRBJ2-7, with 10 positions matching TRBD1. There are 13 residues in the CDR3. Germline V gives CDR1 SGHKS, CDR2 YYEKEE (reference sequence). The junction had 5 bases not matched to a gene; V was cut back by 4 bases and J by 7 bases. In DNA form, the CDR3 reads TGTGCCAGCAGCAGGGACAGGGGCAGGGAGCAGTACGTC. The encoded protein is CASSRDRGREQYV.

There are a few counts of this clonotype. The junction departs from germline at one end; a sequencing error may be responsible. The chain employs TRBV6-1 and TRBJ2-2, with D possibly being TRBD2 (6 bases). Germline V gene data show CDR1 as MNHNS and CDR2 as SASEGT. The CDR3 has 17 amino acids. The CDR3 DNA follows: TGTGCCAGCAGAATCAGCGGGTCTGGCGCGAACACCGGGGAGCTGTTTTTC. It specifies CASRISGSGANTGELFF.

This clonotype was recorded at least ten times. The chain links TRBV6-1 to TRBJ1-6; 10 bases map to TRBD1. Germline values: CDR1 MNHNS, CDR2 SASEGT. This CDR3 is 15 amino acids long. V lost 5 bases, J lost 9 bases, and 7 bases stayed unmatched. The CDR3 DNA is TGTGCCAGCAGTACCGGGACAGGGGCTTTTTCACCCCTCCACTTT. Protein product: CASSTGTGAFSPLHF.

The chain combines TRBV27 with TRBJ1-2, with D perhaps matching TRBD1 (6 bases). CDR1 and CDR2 from the germline V gene are MNHEY and SMNVEV (reference sequence). V lost 8 bases, J lost 3 bases, and 25 bases lay in between. This CDR3 has 17 residues. The CDR3, as DNA: TGTGCCAGCGCGATACTTTCCACCGGGACAATCTACTATGGCTACACCTTC. Its translation: CASAILSTGTIYYGYTF.

V usage is TRBV11-2 and J usage is TRBJ2-5, with 9 bases lining up with TRBD2. After removal of 5 bases from V and 5 bases from J, the junction contained 6 bases not matched to a gene. The CDR3 length is 14 residues. Germline CDR1 and CDR2: SGHAT and FQNNGV. In DNA, the CDR3 is TGTGCCAGCAGCCCGGGACTAGCCTACGAGACCCAGTACTTC. Amino acid sequence: CASSPGLAYETQYF.

This clonotype was observed a few times. V is TRBV3-1 and J is TRBJ1-5; D gene uncertain. Trimming removed 4 bases from V and 7 bases from J, with 17 bases in between. CDR3 size: 15 residues. Per germline, CDR1 LGHDT and CDR2 YNNKEL (reference sequence). The CDR3 here is CASSPGGLIRQPQHF. CDR3 nucleotide sequence: TGTGCCAGCAGCCCGGGCGGGTTGATCAGGCAGCCCCAGCATTTT.